This T cell receptor (beta chain) was sequenced during a study of T cell responses to AZD1222 COVID-19 vaccine. Study outcomes and limitations: The study reported that nearly half of spike-specific TCRs target unmutated variant regions. Regions 160-218 and 743-854 held dominance among vaccine-associated CD4 TCRs, which spanned spike. Spike-specific TCRs gained breadth and depth after people received two AZD1222 doses. Samples come after the peak T cell response, not at day 14.

Repertoires were generated with immunoSEQ multiplex PCR, while TCRdb's copy carries only in-frame clones and drops some. Among about 180,000 clones listed, about 89% were seen once. Comment on this clone: Its antigen is unknown.

The junction had 2 bases not matched to a gene; V was cut back by 2 bases and J by 4 bases. There are 15 residues in the CDR3. Per the germline V gene, CDR1 is MDHEN and CDR2 is SYDVKM. Sequenced here: peripheral blood, sampled on day 0 of AZD1222 vaccination. The V gene is TRBV28, the J gene TRBJ2-2; 9 nucleotides agree with TRBD1. The source of this sequence is an adult in good health. The CDR3 here is CASSLGTGPTGELFF. The CDR3, as DNA: TGTGCCAGCAGTTTAGGGACAGGGCCCACCGGGGAGCTGTTTTTT.